This T cell receptor beta chain derives from a study of shared clonotypes between healthy human individuals (dated by TCRdb to 2019 to 2021). In the study overall: A few men and two women, aged 18 to 49 years, made up the cohort. To estimate repertoire size and how much clonotypes are shared between individuals, the study performed deep sequencing of blood TCR repertoires from five healthy adults. Libraries were prepared and TCR repertoires were sequenced by different laboratories using diverse techniques, in order to increase sequencing depth and limit assay-specific biases. Each donor's leukapheresis produced roughly between about 0.8 and 8.9 billion PBMCs.

Donors were healthy HIV-negative adults with no recently reported acute infections or vaccinations. All donors were Caucasian adults living in Nashville, Tennessee, USA. For unsorted samples, 100 million or so PBMCs were counted, and genomic DNA was extracted using the QIAamp DNA Blood Mini kit. Blood was obtained by leukapheresis, after which PBMCs were separated by Ficoll-Histopaque density gradient centrifugation and cryopreserved in liquid nitrogen vapor phase. With regard to this clone: What antigen it recognizes has not been identified. Base qualities are not provided; no much larger clone lies one nucleotide away.

Using the deep immunoSEQ assay, multiplex PCR amplified TCR CDR3 regions from genomic DNA. Extracted genomic DNA from each cell subset was distributed evenly across all wells of several immunoSEQ 96-well plates, and each plate was treated as a replicate. For unsorted PBMC, roughly 270 ng genomic DNA, equal to 32,000 or so T cell genomes, was loaded into each replicate PCR. Unsorted PBMC genomic DNA was sequenced across ten immunoSEQ deep assay plates. The purified libraries were quantified using a Qubit 3.0 fluorometer, sized with a Bioanalyzer 2100, and then quantified again using the KAPA Library Quantification kit. Every immunoSEQ 96-well plate was sequenced on a dedicated single-read 150-cycle Illumina NextSeq 550 flow cell. As for how the authors treated the data: Because only junctional sequences without quality scores were contained in the immunoSEQ output, filtering matching that applied to full-length reads could not be performed. Sequences were annotated with PyIR, a Python wrapper for IgBLAST v1.9, using IMGT germline references to assign V/J genes and CDR3. Reads were removed for weak V/J assignments (E-value above 1e-6), missing CDR3, stop codons, out-of-frame junctions, or ambiguous translated residues. V3J clonotypes were defined as sequences sharing the same inferred V gene, J gene, and CDR3 amino acid sequence. Percentage overlap between repertoires was computed as shared unique clonotypes divided by the size of the smaller repertoire. Richness of each repertoire was evaluated using RTK rarefaction, the Chao1 estimator, and Recon v2.1 estimates of unobserved clonotypes. TCRdb's version of the immuneACCESS table is confined to in-frame rearrangements and falls short of the full clone set. An unresolved V gene accounts for under half of the shortfall where checked; the remainder is of unknown origin. Clone size and the V and J calls come from that table; the DNA yielded D and trimming. The sample has about 510,000 clones on record, 79% of them singletons. The ten biggest clones cover around 13% of the sample.

Overall results and qualifications from the work: Pairwise subsampling led to the expectation that sequencing depth would affect the degree of clonotype sharing among donors. Sampling was restricted to blood, and TCR repertoires in tissues likely differ from the TCR repertoires found in blood. Because the study included a small number of donors, the genetic and exposure-history diversity represented was limited.

The CDR3 spans 20 residues, from the cysteine through the phenylalanine. The retained sequence is limited to the CDR3, 60 bases, with the frame set at the first base. CDR1 and CDR2 (SGHVS, FQNEAQ) derive from the germline V gene. At the junction V is shortened by 1 base and J by 2 bases, with 24 bases in between. The source material was PBMCs. This chain joins TRBV7-8 to TRBJ2-4, with the D segment identity uncertain. This sequence was found in a woman aged 40 to 55 in good health. Some clones in this sample may be carry-over from other donors' samples. The sequenced DNA is TGTGCCAGCAGCTTAGTGGTCCCAGAAGACTTCCAAGGGACCAAAAACATTCAGTACTTC. It encodes CASSLVVPEDFQGTKNIQYF.